This T cell receptor beta chain was documented in a study of vaccination effects on CD4 cells after COVID-19. Here immunoSEQ multiplex PCR was the method, and the copy in TCRdb shows in-frame clones only, minus some. This repertoire shows about 79,000 clones, roughly 80% found once; its top ten account for more than 1.5%. Antigen-specific CD4+ T cells expanded by the ViraFEST assay with viral peptide pools were then sequenced. Between days 9 and 11 of culture, CD4+ T cells were separated out. Findings and caveats of the study: Researchers reported few convalescent patients and no early post-infection timepoints in the study.

As to this clone: As yet, its antigen is unknown.

The CDR3 runs 15 residues. CDR1 and CDR2 from the germline V gene are LGHNA and YNFKEQ. V lost 2 bases to trimming and J lost 1 base, with 11 bases between them. The clonotype comes from a human donor who received a COVID-19 vaccine. The input for sequencing was CD4+ T cells from PBMCs cultured with HCoV-229E spike peptides, taken before COVID-19 vaccination. This rearrangement joins TRBV4-2 to TRBJ1-1, with D uncertain. CDR3 amino acids: CASSQSWIENTEAFF. The CDR3 region has the DNA TGTGCCAGCAGCCAATCCTGGATTGAGAACACTGAAGCTTTCTTT.